This T cell receptor beta chain was retrieved from a study of blood T cell repertoires in COVID-19. There are 15 residues in the CDR3. V gave up 3 bases and J gave up 7 bases, with 13 bases separating them. The germline gives CDR1 SGHTA, CDR2 FQGNSA. Produced via immunoSEQ multiplex PCR; TCRdb's table is partial and in-frame only. The sample has more than 250,000 clones, approximately 85% seen once. The gene calls are TRBV7-2 and TRBJ1-6; possibly TRBD1 for D (6 bases). The sequence was collected from a man in his thirties or forties who had recovered from COVID-19. Input material: PBMCs or T cells enriched from blood (not recorded which). The CDR3 DNA is TGTGCCAGCAGCTTGTATAAGGGGGTGAATTCACCCCTCCACTTT. It yields the protein CASSLYKGVNSPLHF.